A selection of T cell receptor beta chains follows, all from one sample in a study of neoadjuvant anti-PD-1 for oral cavity cancer. Produced via immunoSEQ multiplex PCR; TCRdb's table is partial and in-frame only. The top ten hold around 16% of the sample, which has about 37,000 clones, 35% to 45% seen once. This material consisted of tumor tissue, taken after nivolumab (anti-PD-1) treatment. The source of these receptors is a person between 40 and 85 years old with oral cavity squamous cell carcinoma. The CDR3 runs from the conserved cysteine through the conserved F or W. The order of the fields is J gene, clone size, CDR3 length, V gene, D gene, CDR3 protein, CDR3 DNA. A D gene is named only where the DNA matches it firmly. The listing skips clone size in some rows; elsewhere it reads once, few, many or a size class.

>TRBJ2-5|few|16|TRBV28|TRBD2
CASSSSWREAQETQYF
TGTGCCAGCAGCTCCTCGTGGCGGGAGGCACAAGAGACCCAGTACTTC
>TRBJ2-1|.|19|TRBV7-2|TRBD1
CASSLEVGTVEGFYNEQFF
TGTGCCAGCAGCTTAGAGGTAGGGACAGTCGAGGGCTTTTACAATGAGCAGTTCTTC
>TRBJ1-1|few|13|TRBV29-1|.
CSVASQMNTEAFF
TGCAGCGTTGCAAGTCAAATGAACACTGAAGCTTTCTTT
>TRBJ1-4|.|14|TRBV4-1|.
CASSQVGIKEKLFF
TGCGCCAGCAGCCAAGTGGGTATTAAGGAAAAACTGTTTTTT
>TRBJ1-1|many|10|TRBV20-1|.
CSSFRAEAFF
TGCAGCTCCTTCCGAGCCGAAGCTTTCTTT
>TRBJ1-3|.|15|TRBV5-6|.
CASSPGPISGNTIYF
TGTGCCAGCAGCCCCGGACCGATCTCTGGAAACACCATATATTTT
>TRBJ2-1|few|13|TRBV5-6|.
CASTESAYNEQFF
TGTGCCAGCACCGAATCAGCATACAATGAGCAGTTCTTC
>TRBJ2-3|.|16|TRBV9|.
CASSVKAGAGTDTQYF
TGTGCCAGCAGCGTAAAGGCGGGGGCTGGCACAGATACGCAGTATTTT
>TRBJ2-2|few|14|TRBV6-6|.
CASKQDLNTGELFF
TGTGCCAGCAAGCAGGATTTGAACACCGGGGAGCTGTTTTTT
>TRBJ2-7|.|13|TRBV6-6|TRBD1
CASSLTGEYEQYF
TGTGCCAGCAGTCTAACAGGGGAGTACGAGCAGTACTTC
>TRBJ1-3|few|17|TRBV4-1|TRBD1
CASSLTRTGGSGNTIYF
TGCGCCAGCAGCCTAACACGGACAGGGGGCTCTGGAAACACCATATATTTT
>TRBJ2-1|few|16|TRBV27|TRBD2
CASRRGRSNIDNEQFF
TGTGCCAGCCGCCGCGGGAGGAGTAATATCGACAATGAGCAGTTCTTC
>TRBJ2-1|few|15|TRBV5-1|TRBD2
CASSARTSGGNEQFF
TGCGCCAGCAGCGCCAGGACTAGCGGGGGGAATGAGCAGTTCTTC
>TRBJ1-1|.|14|TRBV7-9|.
CASSSLRGGTEAFF
TGTGCCAGCAGCTCTCTACGGGGAGGGACTGAAGCTTTCTTT
>TRBJ2-7|.|13|TRBV5-1|.
CASSLSGFHEQYF
TGCGCCAGCAGCTTGTCAGGGTTCCACGAGCAGTACTTC
>TRBJ1-5|.|13|TRBV9|.
CASSVEGDQPQHF
TGTGCCAGCAGCGTAGAGGGTGATCAGCCCCAGCATTTT
>TRBJ1-6|.|15|TRBV11-2|TRBD1
CASSLGTGMGSPLHF
TGTGCCAGCAGCTTAGGGACAGGGATGGGGTCACCCCTCCACTTT
>TRBJ2-1|.|13|TRBV18|.
CASSVAAGNEQFF
TGTGCCAGCTCCGTAGCCGCGGGGAATGAGCAGTTCTTC
>TRBJ2-7|medium-sized|17|TRBV14|TRBD2
CASSSLGGTSGRTEQYF
TGTGCCAGCAGCAGCCTAGGAGGGACTAGCGGGAGGACCGAGCAGTACTTC
>TRBJ1-2|.|14|TRBV18|.
CASSPPEGNYGYTF
TGTGCCAGCTCACCACCGGAGGGAAACTATGGCTACACCTTC
>TRBJ2-2|few|14|TRBV9|TRBD2
CASATSGQTGELFF
TGTGCCAGCGCCACTAGCGGGCAGACCGGGGAGCTGTTTTTT
>TRBJ2-1|.|15|TRBV4-1|.
CASSHGTREKNEQFF
TGCGCCAGCAGCCACGGCACCCGGGAAAAAAATGAGCAGTTCTTC
>TRBJ2-2|.|12|TRBV4-2|.
CASSRGIGELFF
TGTGCCAGCAGCCGAGGGATCGGGGAGCTGTTTTTT
>TRBJ2-5|.|13|TRBV28|.
CASSTPGERTQYF
TGTGCCAGCAGCACCCCCGGGGAGAGGACCCAGTACTTC
>TRBJ1-1|.|16|TRBV2|TRBD1
CASSVGGGQEYTEAFF
TGTGCCAGCAGTGTGGGAGGTGGACAGGAGTACACTGAAGCTTTCTTT
>TRBJ2-5|few|14|TRBV2|.
CASSVRGGVETQYF
TGTGCCAGCAGTGTAAGGGGCGGGGTTGAGACCCAGTACTTC
>TRBJ2-1|.|13|TRBV11-1|.
CASSLRRGIEQFF
TGTGCCAGCAGCTTGCGCCGGGGTATCGAGCAGTTCTTC
>TRBJ1-2|.|16|TRBV7-9|TRBD1
CASSLAVGQGGDGYTF
TGTGCCAGCAGCTTAGCTGTTGGACAGGGCGGGGATGGCTACACCTTC
>TRBJ2-1|few|15|TRBV7-6|.
CASSLDEGEAAEQFF
TGTGCCAGCAGCTTAGATGAGGGTGAAGCGGCTGAGCAGTTCTTC
>TRBJ2-7|many|15|TRBV7-9|TRBD2
CASSFTGGLSYEQYF
TGTGCCAGCAGCTTCACGGGAGGGCTCTCCTACGAGCAGTACTTC
>TRBJ1-1|.|17|TRBV21-1|.
CASSKPVAGSHHTEAFF
TGTGCCAGCAGCAAACCCGTGGCAGGGAGTCATCACACTGAAGCTTTCTTT
>TRBJ2-7|few|16|TRBV19|.
CASSLGTRTSSYEQYF
TGTGCCAGTAGTCTTGGGACACGGACGAGCTCCTACGAGCAGTACTTC
>TRBJ2-1|few|14|TRBV28|TRBD1
CASSLRDSYNEQFF
TGTGCCAGCAGCTTGAGGGACAGCTACAATGAGCAGTTCTTC
>TRBJ2-7|.|14|TRBV27|.
CASSFNPWGNEQYF
TGTGCCAGCAGCTTTAACCCCTGGGGGAACGAGCAGTACTTC
>TRBJ2-1|.|15|TRBV5-1|.
CASDKGLGSYNEQFF
TGCGCCAGCGACAAGGGCCTTGGGTCCTACAATGAGCAGTTCTTC
>TRBJ2-7|few|15|TRBV4-2|TRBD2
CASSQAAGGADEQYF
TGTGCCAGCAGCCAAGCGGCGGGAGGAGCGGACGAGCAGTACTTC
>TRBJ1-3|.|15|TRBV10-3|.
CASGGTTTSGNTIYF
TGTGCCAGCGGGGGGACAACCACCTCTGGAAACACCATATATTTT
>TRBJ2-5|few|16|TRBV13|TRBD2
CASSPLAGGYQETQYF
TGTGCCAGCAGCCCCTTGGCGGGGGGGTACCAAGAGACCCAGTACTTC
>TRBJ1-2|.|12|TRBV9|.
CASSLSNYGYTF
TGTGCCAGCAGCCTCAGTAACTATGGCTACACCTTC
>TRBJ2-7|.|14|TRBV28|.
CASRTSTDPYEQYF
TGTGCCAGCAGAACATCGACGGATCCCTACGAGCAGTACTTC
>TRBJ2-2|once|15|TRBV5-1|TRBD1
CASSPGQENTGELFF
TGCGCCAGCAGCCCGGGACAGGAGAACACCGGGGAGCTGTTTTTT
>TRBJ2-7|.|17|TRBV7-9|.
CASSLAGSGLNSYEQYF
TGTGCCAGCAGCTTAGCCGGCAGCGGACTTAACTCCTACGAGCAGTACTTC
>TRBJ2-5|.|13|TRBV15|.
CATQRGRGETQYF
TGTGCCACCCAACGGGGCCGTGGGGAGACCCAGTACTTC
>TRBJ2-3|once|15|TRBV4-1|.
CASSPWAASTDTQYF
TGCGCCAGCAGCCCATGGGCCGCTAGCACAGATACGCAGTATTTT
>TRBJ1-2|medium-sized|14|TRBV5-1|.
CASSPPRDSYGYTF
TGCGCCAGCAGCCCACCCAGGGATAGCTATGGCTACACCTTC
>TRBJ2-5|.|14|TRBV18|.
CASSPKGGGETQYF
TGTGCCAGCTCACCGAAGGGAGGTGGAGAGACCCAGTACTTC
>TRBJ2-5|few|13|TRBV7-2|TRBD2
CASTGTSRETQYF
TGTGCCAGCACTGGGACTAGCCGGGAGACCCAGTACTTC
>TRBJ2-1|.|14|TRBV1|.
CTSSGGGRINEQFF
TGCACCAGCAGCGGAGGCGGGAGGATCAATGAGCAGTTCTTC
>TRBJ1-1|.|14|TRBV11-2|.
CASSLAIGGTEAFF
TGTGCCAGCAGCTTAGCAATTGGGGGAACTGAAGCTTTCTTT
>TRBJ1-1|once|14|TRBV9|.
CASKKGLGNTEAFF
TGTGCCAGCAAGAAGGGGTTGGGGAACACTGAAGCTTTCTTT
>TRBJ1-1|.|14|TRBV7-8|.
CASSLPGTYDEAFF
TGTGCCAGCAGCTTACCCGGGACCTACGATGAAGCTTTCTTT